Presented here are 31 T cell receptor beta chains from one specimen sequenced in a study of T cells in Graves' hyperthyroidism and ophthalmopathy. RNA transcripts served as the template for amplifying TCR beta CDR3 regions. A set of HTBI primers served as the primers for a first-round RT-PCR of the TCR CDR3. TCRdb ran MiXCR on the multiplex PCR reads and lists one entry per CDR3 protein. The sample has some 490,000 distinct CDR3 sequences, about 15% seen once. The specimen was blood. These receptors came from a woman aged 25-40 years with Graves' ophthalmopathy.

The rearrangement links TRBV19 to TRBJ2-3; tentatively, D is TRBD1 or TRBD2 (5 bases each). V gave up 6 bases and J gave up 2 bases, with 12 bases separating them. The germline gives CDR1 LNHDA, CDR2 SQIVND (reference sequence). The CDR3 extends over 14 amino acids. The CDR3 sequence is CASRDGGPTDTQYF. In DNA, the CDR3 is TGTGCCAGTAGGGATGGGGGACCCACAGATACGCAGTATTTT.

This clonotype has just a few counts. The rearrangement links TRBV6-1 to TRBJ1-4, with 9 bases that match TRBD1. Germline V gene lookup returns CDR1 MNHNS and CDR2 SASEGT. V was clipped by 10 bases and J by 8 bases; unmatched bases: 11. The CDR3 is made up of 14 amino acids. CDR3 sequence: CATERDRAREKLFF. CDR3 DNA sequence: TGTGCCACTGAACGGGACAGGGCTCGAGAAAAACTGTTTTTT.

This clonotype was seen many times. V and J are TRBV6-2 or TRBV6-3 and TRBJ2-5; D perhaps matches TRBD1 (6 bases). The V gene lost 2 bases and the J gene lost 5 bases, with 9 bases spanning the gap. Germline CDR1 is MNHEY and CDR2 is SVGEGT. The CDR3 extends over 13 amino acids. Written as DNA, the CDR3 is TGTGCCAGCAGTTACGTGAGGGGGGAGACCCAGTACTTC. Translation: CASSYVRGETQYF.

Many counts were recorded for this clonotype. The rearrangement links TRBV7-2 to TRBJ1-5; no firm D call. Trimming shortened V by 1 base and J by 7 bases, and 8 bases separated the two germline ends. Germline V gene lookup returns CDR1 SGHTA and CDR2 FQGNSA. The CDR3 consists of 13 residues. The chain's CDR3 is CASSLVELQPQHF. The CDR3 nucleotides read TGTGCCAGCAGCTTAGTTGAGCTCCAGCCCCAGCATTTT. Complete variable domain (other parts from reference TRBV7-2 and TRBJ1-5): GAGVSQSPSNKVTEKGKDVELRCDPISGHTALYWYRQSLGQGLEFLIYFQGNSAPDKSGLPSDRFSAERTGGSVSTLTIQRTQQEDSAVYLCASSLVELQPQHFGDGTRLSIL.

V usage is TRBV4-2 and J usage is TRBJ2-3; 10 nucleotides match TRBD2. CDR1 and CDR2 from the germline V gene are LGHNA and YNFKEQ. The CDR3 is 15 amino acids. Trimming cost V 6 bases and J 6 bases; bases outside gene matches: 9. CDR3 in DNA: TGTGCCAGCAGTATACTAGCGGGATATCGGGATACGCAGTATTTT. Translation gives CASSILAGYRDTQYF.

This clonotype appeared many times. The chain employs TRBV20-1 and TRBJ1-5; TRBD1 might be the D (5 bases). This CDR3 spans 15 amino acids. Germline V gene lookup returns CDR1 DFQATT and CDR2 SNEGSKA (reference sequence). The V end lost 6 bases, the J end lost 0 bases, and 15 bases lay between the germline ends. In nucleotides, the CDR3 is TGCAGTGCGGGGGGATTACTCAATAGCAATCAGCCCCAGCATTTT. This translates into CSAGGLLNSNQPQHF.

This clonotype has a count of ten or more. The chain recombines TRBV7-9 with TRBJ2-1, with D maybe TRBD1 (6 bases). Trimming left V 3 bases short and J 3 bases short, with 12 bases between. Germline CDR1 reads SEHNR; CDR2 reads FQNEAQ (reference sequence). This CDR3 contains 15 residues. The CDR3 spells CASSFGTPNYNEQFF. The CDR3 coding sequence is TGTGCCAGCAGCTTCGGGACACCGAACTACAATGAGCAGTTCTTC.

This clonotype has more than one count but fewer than ten. The V call is TRBV6-2 or TRBV6-3, the J call TRBJ2-5; D gene ambiguous. V was clipped by 0 bases and J by 5 bases, with 13 bases between them. Germline CDR1 is MNHEY and CDR2 is SVGEGT. CDR3 length equals 15 residues. This CDR3 is CASSYSLSSAETQYF. The DNA for the CDR3 is TGTGCCAGCAGTTACTCTCTATCTTCTGCCGAGACCCAGTACTTC.

J is TRBJ1-2 and V is TRBV9; D gene ambiguous. Looked up from germline, CDR1 is SGDLS and CDR2 is YYNGEE. The CDR3 spans 13 residues. V lost 0 bases and J lost 6, with 9 bases in between. CDR3 loop: CASSVVVGHGYTF. The CDR3 DNA reads TGTGCCAGCAGCGTAGTCGTAGGGCATGGCTACACCTTC.

The rearrangement joins TRBV5-1 to TRBJ2-7; 7 nucleotides match TRBD2. The CDR3 is made up of 14 amino acids. CDR1 is SGHRS and CDR2 is YFSETQ in the germline V gene. The J segment lost 0 bases and the V segment lost 7 bases, leaving 7 bases of the junction unmatched. For the CDR3, the DNA is TGCGCCAGCGCGTCTAGCGGAAGCTCCTACGAGCAGTACTTC. Translation gives CASASSGSSYEQYF. Together with reference TRBV5-1 and TRBJ2-7, the CDR3 gives the full variable domain: KAGVTQTPRYLIKTRGQQVTLSCSPISGHRSVSWYQQTPGQGLQFLFEYFSETQRNKGNFPGRFSGRQFSNSRSEMNVSTLELGDSALYLCASASSGSSYEQYFGPGTRLTVT.

This clonotype was seen ten or more times. This chain links TRBV2 with TRBJ2-1; 12 nucleotides match TRBD2. CDR3 length equals 15 residues. Per germline, CDR1 SNHLY and CDR2 FYNNEI. The ends lost 8 bases at V and 8 bases at J; junction bases unmatched: 10. CDR3 in DNA: TGTGCCAGCCAGGGGCCTAGCGGGAGGGCCGATGAGCAGTTCTTC. It codes for CASQGPSGRADEQFF.

This chain uses TRBV2 with TRBJ2-7, with a weak D call TRBD2 (5 bases). The CDR3 is 14 amino acids. Per germline, CDR1 SNHLY and CDR2 FYNNEI. Trimming removed 8 bases at V and 2 bases at J, with 16 bases between. CDR3 sequence reads: CASVGLTRAYEQYF. CDR3 bases: TGTGCCAGCGTAGGACTTACCAGAGCCTACGAGCAGTACTTC.

This clonotype was seen more than once but under ten times. The chain recombines TRBV29-1 with TRBJ1-3; D gene ambiguous. In germline, CDR1 is SQVTM, CDR2 ANQGSEA. V lost 1 base and J lost 4, with 11 bases in between. The CDR3 contains 14 residues. CDR3 sequence reads: CSVEVGSFGNTIYF. The CDR3 nucleotides are TGCAGCGTTGAAGTAGGGTCTTTCGGAAACACCATATATTTT. Using reference TRBV29-1 and TRBJ1-3 for the parts outside the CDR3, the full variable domain is SAVISQKPSRDICQRGTSLTIQCQVDSQVTMMFWYRQQPGQSLTLIATANQGSEATYESGFVIDKFPISRPNLTFSTLTVSNMSPEDSSIYLCSVEVGSFGNTIYFGEGSWLTVV.

The rearrangement links TRBV20-1 to TRBJ2-3; TRBD2 aligns across 10 bases. V was clipped by 0 bases and J by 8 bases; unmatched bases: 8. The CDR3 is 15 amino acids. CDR1 and CDR2 (germline): DFQATT, SNEGSKA (reference sequence). CDR3 loop: CSAREAGLAWATQYF. The CDR3 bases are TGCAGTGCTAGAGAGGCGGGACTAGCGTGGGCTACGCAGTATTTT.

Many counts were recorded for this clonotype. The chain employs TRBV10-3 and TRBJ2-1; D is unclear. CDR1 ENHRY and CDR2 SYGVKD come from the germline V gene. Trimming removed 3 bases at V and 8 bases at J, with 8 bases between. The CDR3 sequence is 12 residues long. CDR3 protein: CAISEGGDEQFF. Here the CDR3 DNA reads TGTGCCATCAGTGAAGGCGGAGATGAGCAGTTCTTC.

This clonotype was seen at least ten times. The chain recombines TRBV6-2 or TRBV6-3 with TRBJ2-3, with 9 bases that match TRBD1. The CDR3 has 16 amino acids. Losses at the gene ends were 7 bases for V and 2 bases for J; bases not matched to a gene: 10. CDR1 and CDR2 from the germline V gene are MNHEY and SVGEGT. This CDR3 is CASTDLGTGPTDTQYF. In DNA form, the CDR3 reads TGTGCCAGCACCGACCTAGGGACAGGGCCCACAGATACGCAGTATTTT.

In this sample, this clonotype turned up many times. V usage is TRBV12-3 or TRBV12-4 and J usage is TRBJ2-7; D ambiguous. Trimming removed 2 bases from V and 1 base from J, with 6 bases in between. This CDR3 has 13 amino acids. CDR3 loop: CASSLIGSYEQYF. The CDR3, as DNA: TGTGCCAGCAGTTTAATTGGGTCCTACGAGCAGTACTTC.

Ten or more counts support this clonotype. This rearrangement joins TRBV7-2 to TRBJ2-1; 7 positions match TRBD1. Trimming at V came to 2 bases and at J to 9 bases, leaving 4 bases not matched to a gene. From germline, CDR1 is SGHTA and CDR2 FQGNSA. The CDR3 covers 13 residues. The CDR3 is CASSLMGQTEQFF. The CDR3 nucleotides read TGTGCCAGCAGCTTAATGGGACAGACTGAGCAGTTCTTC.

This clonotype occurred a few times. The gene calls are TRBV27 and TRBJ1-3; tentatively, D is TRBD1 (5 bases). V lost 6 bases and J lost 3, with 9 bases in between. The CDR3 runs 13 residues. Looked up from germline, CDR1 is MNHEY and CDR2 is SMNVEV (reference sequence). CDR3 residues: CASSSGIGNTIYF. CDR3 nucleotides: TGTGCCAGCAGCTCAGGGATTGGAAACACCATATATTTT.

The rearrangement links TRBV27 to TRBJ1-5, with 7 bases identical to TRBD1. V was pared by 2 bases and J by 10 bases, with 8 bases of the junction left unmatched. The germline V gene has CDR1 MNHEY and CDR2 SMNVEV (reference sequence). The CDR3 extends over 14 amino acids. CDR3 sequence reads: CASSLLTGVGPQHF. The CDR3 nucleotides are TGTGCCAGCAGTTTACTTACAGGGGTAGGTCCCCAGCATTTT.

This clonotype appeared many times. The rearrangement joins TRBV7-9 to TRBJ1-6, with no clear D. The CDR3 is 14 residues long. Trimming cost V 1 base and J 7 bases, with 8 bases left between them. The germline V gene encodes CDR1 SEHNR and CDR2 FQNEAQ (reference sequence). DNA for the CDR3: TGTGCCAGCAGCTTAGACGGGTCCAATTCACCCCTCCACTTT. Translation gives CASSLDGSNSPLHF.

This clonotype turned up a few times. V is TRBV12-3 or TRBV12-4 and J is TRBJ1-1; D gene uncertain. This CDR3 contains 12 residues. V was pared by 5 bases and J by 4 bases, with 8 bases between. CDR3 nucleotide sequence: TGTGCCAGCAGTGTATGGGGCACTGAAGCTTTCTTT. It specifies CASSVWGTEAFF.

This clonotype was found a few times. The V and J genes are TRBV24-1 and TRBJ2-1; 10 bases are a match to TRBD2. Looked up from germline, CDR1 is KGHDR and CDR2 is SFDVKD. The CDR3 extends over 16 amino acids. J lost 3 bases, V lost 3 bases, and 4 bases had no gene match. The CDR3 loop is CATSDRTSGNYNEQFF. The CDR3 DNA sequence: TGTGCCACCAGTGATCGAACTAGCGGGAACTACAATGAGCAGTTCTTC.

This clonotype was detected a few times. The CDR3 here is CSVQMTGGKQYF. CDR3 DNA sequence: TGCAGCGTGCAGATGACAGGGGGCAAGCAGTACTTC. The rearrangement links TRBV29-1 to TRBJ2-7, with 10 bases fitting TRBD1. The CDR3 totals 12 residues. Germline assignment: CDR1 SQVTM and CDR2 ANQGSEA. Losses at the gene ends were 6 bases for V and 8 bases for J; bases not matched to a gene: 7.

This clonotype was counted at least ten times. The chain links TRBV18 to TRBJ2-5; TRBD1 matches at 7 bases. The CDR3 loop spans 15 amino acids. Germline lookup yields CDR1 KGHSH and CDR2 LQKENI. V gave up 4 bases and J gave up 2 bases; unmatched junction bases: 7. The CDR3 coding sequence is TGTGCCAGCTCACACGGGACAGTTAGACAAGAGACCCAGTACTTC. Translation: CASSHGTVRQETQYF.

In its sample, this clonotype was seen a few times. The gene calls are TRBV19 and TRBJ2-1, with 8 bases fitting TRBD2. The length of the CDR3 is 14 residues. V was clipped by 3 bases and J by 8 bases; unmatched bases: 6. The germline V gene has CDR1 LNHDA and CDR2 SQIVND (reference sequence). This CDR3 is CASSIQRERDEQFF. CDR3 coding DNA: TGTGCCAGTAGTATTCAGCGGGAGAGGGATGAGCAGTTCTTC.

The chain links TRBV6-2 or TRBV6-3 to TRBJ2-3; D call uncertain. Germline V gives CDR1 MNHEY, CDR2 SVGEGT. V lost 2 bases to trimming and J lost 5 bases, with 5 bases between them. The CDR3 totals 12 residues. The chain's CDR3 is CASSYAGDTQYF. In nucleotides, the CDR3 is TGTGCCAGCAGTTACGCAGGAGATACGCAGTATTTT.

The rearrangement uses TRBV10-3 and TRBJ2-2; D call uncertain. Germline lookup yields CDR1 ENHRY and CDR2 SYGVKD. V lost 6 bases to trimming and J lost 0 bases, with 17 bases between them. The CDR3 is 17 amino acids. The chain's CDR3 is CAIRLYNAVSNTGELFF. CDR3 nucleotides: TGTGCCATCAGACTATACAACGCCGTTTCGAACACCGGGGAGCTGTTTTTT.

This clonotype showed up many times. This rearrangement joins TRBV6-1 to TRBJ2-3; D not certain. Trimming shortened V by 9 bases and J by 2 bases, and 9 bases separated the two germline ends. The CDR3 totals 12 residues. The germline CDR1 and CDR2 sequences are MNHNS and SASEGT. The CDR3 protein is CASRDHTDTQYF. CDR3 bases: TGTGCCAGTAGGGATCACACAGATACGCAGTATTTT.

This clonotype appeared many times. The rearrangement joins TRBV7-9 to TRBJ2-7; 13 positions agree with TRBD2. Germline assignment: CDR1 SEHNR and CDR2 FQNEAQ (reference sequence). The trim removed 4 bases at V and 5 bases at J, leaving 5 bases unmatched. The CDR3 is made up of 15 amino acids. The CDR3, as DNA: TGTGCCAGCAGCTCCAGACTAGCGGGAGGCAACGAGCAGTACTTC. Its translation: CASSSRLAGGNEQYF.

The sample holds many counts of this clonotype. The chain recombines TRBV28 with TRBJ1-2; 10 bases align to TRBD1. The length of the CDR3 is 17 residues. From germline, CDR1 is MDHEN and CDR2 SYDVKM. The V segment lost 4 bases and the J segment 2 bases; nucleotides outside the gene matches: 10. CDR3 in amino acids: CASSSNTGTGANYGYTF. The CDR3 DNA reads TGTGCCAGCAGTTCGAACACCGGGACAGGGGCCAACTATGGCTACACCTTC.